This T cell receptor beta chain was profiled in a study of lung T cells in sarcoidosis with Löfgren's syndrome. Overall study findings and caveats: Multiple Löfgren's syndrome patients reportedly shared TRAV12-1 and TRBV2 CDR3 motifs. TRAV12-1 preferentially paired with TRBV2, with homologous CDR3s.

MiXCR, applied by TCRdb to the reads, yields one record per CDR3 protein. This sample has roughly 63,000 distinct CDR3 sequences, with less than 25% found just once. This clonotype occurred a few times. Its specificity is not known. The germline V gene has CDR1 LGHDT and CDR2 YNNKEL (reference sequence). V lost 1 base, J lost 5 bases, and 8 bases lay in between. This CDR3 region has 14 residues. Sequencing was done on a sample of CD4+ T cells from PBMCs. V and J are TRBV3-1 and TRBJ2-2, with D perhaps given as TRBD1 or TRBD2 (5 bases each). The sequence was obtained from a human donor with sarcoidosis (Löfgren's syndrome or another form), or a control subject (not recorded which). This CDR3 reads CASSQGWGTGELFF. The CDR3 bases are TGTGCCAGCAGCCAAGGATGGGGGACCGGGGAGCTGTTTTTT.